The source of this TCR beta chain is a study of T cell clonotyping in hematopoietic cell transplantation. Method: immunoSEQ multiplex PCR; TCRdb's copy keeps in-frame clones and lacks some. This table has roughly 40,000 clones, roughly 96% appearing once. This clone showed up just once. Its target is unknown. General study results and limits: Pathologically expanded recipient clonotypes increased progressively from day 30 to day 180 as diversity fell. Graft donor and pretransplant recipient Inverse Simpson Index values predicted broader posttransplant TCR diversity. Cells were unsorted, so CD4 and CD8 contributions were not separated.

The TCR was taken from a man aged 25-45 years in good health. Some clones in this sample may be carry-over from other donors' samples. The sample comprised peripheral blood mononuclear cells.

The CDR3 protein is CASSYRVNQPQHF. Here the CDR3 DNA reads TGTGCCAGCAGTTATAGGGTAAATCAGCCCCAGCATTTT. The chain carries TRBV6-5 and TRBJ1-5; D gene uncertain. CDR1 and CDR2 (germline): MNHEY, SVGAGI. The CDR3 contains 13 residues. Deletions cut 3 bases from V and 4 bases from J, with 7 bases between.